A single sample is the source of the 2 T cell receptor beta chains below, sequenced in a study of blood T cell repertoires in COVID-19 (dated by TCRdb to the early 2020s). Libraries came from the immunoSEQ multiplex PCR assay. TCRdb holds this immuneACCESS table with in-frame rearrangements only. Some clones are missing; in checked studies, unresolved V genes explain under half, and the rest has no known cause. The sample has under 250,000 clones on record, roughly nine tenths of them singletons. The top ten constitute 0.65% to 0.85% of the sample. The sample comprised peripheral blood. The receptors originated from a man aged 55-75 years with COVID-19, enrolled during active disease.

The gene calls are TRBV28 and TRBJ1-1, with D uncertain. Between the trimmed V and J ends, which lost 6 bases and 11 bases, there was a span of 19 bases. The germline V gene has CDR1 MDHEN and CDR2 SYDVKM. This CDR3 region has 13 residues. The CDR3 protein is CASSPGNPTGAFF. The CDR3 nucleotides are TGTGCCAGCAGCCCCGGGAATCCAACTGGGGCTTTCTTT.

The chain combines TRBV9 with TRBJ2-5; 13 bases are shared with TRBD2. With 0 bases clipped from V and 7 bases from J, the junction kept 6 bases outside the gene matches. The CDR3 extends over 16 amino acids. Per germline, CDR1 SGDLS and CDR2 YYNGEE. CDR3 loop: CASSVGTSGGAVTQYF. The CDR3 DNA is TGTGCCAGCAGCGTAGGTACTAGCGGGGGGGCTGTGACCCAGTACTTC. Full variable domain (rest looked up from reference TRBV9 and TRBJ2-5): DSGVTQTPKHLITATGQRVTLRCSPRSGDLSVYWYQQSLDQGLQFLIQYYNGEERAKGNILERFSAQQFPDLHSELNLSSLELGDSALYFCASSVGTSGGAVTQYFGPGTRLLVL.